The sequence of this T cell receptor (beta chain) was determined in a study of blood T cell repertoires in COVID-19. Study-wide context: Sample material is recorded as cDNA or gDNA derived from T cells, B-cell-depleted T cells, or PBMCs.

The authors' processing: Reference gene primer amplification gave nucleated cell count estimates. TCRdb's copy holds only in-frame clones and misses some; the assay was immunoSEQ multiplex PCR. That table gives V, J and clone size, and the DNA gave D and trimming. This table has 410,000 or so clones, roughly 90% appearing once. The TCR sequence derives from a woman in her 40s with COVID-19, enrolled during active disease. Sequenced: peripheral blood.

The CDR3, as DNA: TGTGCCAGCAGACGTATCCTTTCAAGGGGGCCGGGTGAAGCTTTCTTT. Translation: CASRRILSRGPGEAFF. This chain joins TRBV28 and TRBJ1-1, with TRBD1 matching over 7 bases. Germline trimming cut 6 bases from V and 7 bases from J; bases unmatched to any gene: 17. The germline gives CDR1 MDHEN, CDR2 SYDVKM. The CDR3 contains 16 residues.